This T cell receptor beta chain was sequenced in a study of STAT3 mutations in large granular lymphocyte leukemia. Study-wide results and limits: At least one immunodominant TCR beta clonotype appeared in every T-cell large granular lymphocyte leukemia patient.

As regards this clone: No antigen is known for it.

This CDR3 region has 13 residues. V lost 0 bases and J 5 bases, leaving 5 bases between the germline ends. The germline gives CDR1 SGDLS, CDR2 YYNGEE. Generated by immunoSEQ multiplex PCR, the TCRdb table keeps only in-frame clones and is missing some. The sample has under 20,000 clones, around 93% seen once. The sequence was collected from a man between 60 and 70 years old with T-cell large granular lymphocyte leukemia. Some clones in this sample may be carry-over from other donors' samples. Sequencing used peripheral blood mononuclear cells. This chain joins TRBV9 and TRBJ2-2; D remains unclear. CDR3 in DNA: TGTGCCAGCAGCGTAGTGGGGACCGGGGAGCTGTTTTTT. This translates into CASSVVGTGELFF. The full variable domain, with the rest looked up from reference TRBV9 and TRBJ2-2, is DSGVTQTPKHLITATGQRVTLRCSPRSGDLSVYWYQQSLDQGLQFLIQYYNGEERAKGNILERFSAQQFPDLHSELNLSSLELGDSALYFCASSVVGTGELFFGEGSRLTVL.